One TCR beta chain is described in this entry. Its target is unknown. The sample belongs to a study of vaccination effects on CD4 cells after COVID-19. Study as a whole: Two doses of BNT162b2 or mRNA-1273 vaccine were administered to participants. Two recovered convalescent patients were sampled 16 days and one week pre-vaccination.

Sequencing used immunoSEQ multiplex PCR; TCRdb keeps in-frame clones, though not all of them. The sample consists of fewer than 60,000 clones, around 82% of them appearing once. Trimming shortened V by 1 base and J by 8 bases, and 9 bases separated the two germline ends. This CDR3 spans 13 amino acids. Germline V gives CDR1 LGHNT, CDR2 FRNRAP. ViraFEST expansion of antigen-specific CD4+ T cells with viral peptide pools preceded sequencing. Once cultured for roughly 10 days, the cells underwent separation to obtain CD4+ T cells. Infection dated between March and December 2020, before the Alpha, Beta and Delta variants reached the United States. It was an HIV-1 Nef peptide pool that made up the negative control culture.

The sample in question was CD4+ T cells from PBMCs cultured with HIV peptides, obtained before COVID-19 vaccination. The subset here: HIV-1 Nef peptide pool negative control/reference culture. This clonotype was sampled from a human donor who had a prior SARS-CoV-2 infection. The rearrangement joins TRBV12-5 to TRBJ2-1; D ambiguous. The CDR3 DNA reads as TGTGCTAGTGGTTTGGGCGGAGTTGATGAGCAGTTCTTC. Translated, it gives CASGLGGVDEQFF.